Included here is one T cell receptor beta chain sequence, with context. V lost 1 base and J 1 base, leaving 11 bases between the germline ends. The CDR3 length is 15 residues. The germline V gene has CDR1 SGHDN and CDR2 FVKESK. These data are taken from a study of T-cell reconstitution after alpha-beta-depleted transplantation in children. Unique molecular identifiers featured in how the TCRbeta library was prepared. MiXCR, run by TCRdb on the PCR reads, gives a single entry per CDR3 protein. The data show almost 500,000 distinct CDR3 sequences, about an eighth seen once. The chain recombines TRBV14 with TRBJ2-7; tentatively, D is TRBD2 (5 bases). The starting material was PBMCs from the stem cell graft donor, obtained from the stem cell graft. The clonotype was recovered from a human donor who donated a stem cell graft to a child with combined immunodeficiency. In nucleotides, the CDR3 is TGTGCCAGCAGCCAAGCTCGTTTAGCGTCCTACGAGCAGTACTTC. Its translation is CASSQARLASYEQYF.